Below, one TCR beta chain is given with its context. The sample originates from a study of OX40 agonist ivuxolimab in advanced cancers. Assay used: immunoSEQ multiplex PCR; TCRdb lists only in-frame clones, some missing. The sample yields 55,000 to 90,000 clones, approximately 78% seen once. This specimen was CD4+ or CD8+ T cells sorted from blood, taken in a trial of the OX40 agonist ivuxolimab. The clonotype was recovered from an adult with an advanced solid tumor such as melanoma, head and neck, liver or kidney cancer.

CDR3 in DNA: TGTGCCAGCAGCCCCCGGGTCTCCTACGAGCAGTACTTC. Translation gives CASSPRVSYEQYF. This chain connects TRBV11-2 to TRBJ2-5; no definite D call. The DNA matches TRBJ2-7 better at its end, which makes the J call doubtful. The CDR3 length is 13 residues. Germline assignment: CDR1 SGHAT and CDR2 FQNNGV.